The 32 T cell receptor beta chains listed next were all sequenced from one sample in a study of blood T cell repertoires in COVID-19. Assay: immunoSEQ multiplex PCR; the TCRdb copy retains only in-frame clones and omits some. The sample lists 280,000 or so clones; approximately 83% were seen once. The sample consisted of peripheral blood. The receptor set was obtained from a woman in her 50s who had recovered from COVID-19.

This chain connects TRBV27 to TRBJ2-5, with D possibly matching TRBD2 (6 bases). The CDR3 is 14 residues long. Germline CDR1 reads MNHEY; CDR2 reads SMNVEV (reference sequence). The ends were cut back, 5 bases at V and 1 base at J, with 11 bases in the middle. The DNA for the CDR3 is TGTGCCAGCAGTCGTACCGGGAGCCAAGAGACCCAGTACTTC. It yields the protein CASSRTGSQETQYF.

The chain uses TRBV11-3 and TRBJ2-5, with a tentative D call TRBD2 (7 bases). V shed 5 bases and J shed 5 bases, with 15 bases lying between them. Germline V lookup: CDR1 SGHNT, CDR2 YENEEA. The CDR3 runs to 14 residues. The CDR3 nucleotides read TGTGCCAGCAGCCAAAGGGGGGGCCGGGAGACCCAGTACTTC. Translating gives CASSQRGGRETQYF. The full variable domain, with the rest looked up from reference TRBV11-3 and TRBJ2-5, is EAGVVQSPRYKIIEKKQPVAFWCNPISGHNTLYWYLQNLGQGPELLIRYENEEAVDDSQLPKDRFSAERLKGVDSTLKIQPAELGDSAVYLCASSQRGGRETQYFGPGTRLLVL.

This clone was seen just once. The V call is TRBV28, the J call TRBJ2-1; possibly TRBD1 for D (5 bases). The CDR3 is 14 amino acids. V shed 6 bases and J shed 6 bases, with 15 bases lying between them. The germline CDR1 and CDR2 sequences are MDHEN and SYDVKM. The CDR3 region has the DNA TGTGCCAGCAGGCAGGGAATGAGGATCAATGAGCAGTTCTTC. Its translation: CASRQGMRINEQFF.

The V gene is TRBV10-2, the J gene TRBJ2-7, with D possibly being TRBD2 (5 bases). The V end was cut by 4 bases, the J end by 3 bases, with 10 bases between. The germline V gene has CDR1 WSHSY and CDR2 SAAADI. This CDR3 is 13 amino acids long. DNA of the CDR3: TGCGCCAGCAGTGTCGGACTCCTCTACGAGCAGTACTTC. It is translated as CASSVGLLYEQYF.

The rearrangement uses TRBV9 and TRBJ2-2; TRBD2 matches at 7 bases. Trimming removed 3 bases from V and 1 base from J; junction bases left unmatched: 6. This CDR3 is built from 16 residues. The germline gives CDR1 SGDLS, CDR2 YYNGEE. CDR3 sequence reads: CASSATGTMNTGELFF. The CDR3, as DNA: TGTGCCAGCAGCGCTACCGGGACTATGAACACCGGGGAGCTGTTTTTT.

The chain is built from TRBV28 and TRBJ2-3; unclear D gene. Germline V CDR1 and CDR2: MDHEN, SYDVKM. Trimming shortened V by 6 bases and J by 2 bases, and 6 bases separated the two germline ends. The CDR3 spans 12 residues. CDR3 amino acids: CASSPDTDTQYF. In DNA form, the CDR3 reads TGTGCCAGCAGCCCAGACACAGATACGCAGTATTTT.

This chain uses TRBV7-9 with TRBJ2-6, with D unresolved. The germline CDR1 and CDR2 sequences are SEHNR and FQNEAQ (reference sequence). CDR3 length: 16 amino acids. Between the trimmed V and J ends, which lost 1 base and 1 base, there was a span of 8 bases. The CDR3 here is CASSLGSGSGANVLTF. The CDR3 DNA is TGTGCCAGCAGCTTAGGTTCCGGTTCTGGGGCCAACGTCCTGACTTTC.

The chain links TRBV4-1 to TRBJ2-5; maybe TRBD2 (7 bases). Deletions cut 1 base from V and 0 bases from J, with 12 bases between. Germline V gene sequence: CDR1 MGHRA, CDR2 YSYEKL. The CDR3 has 16 amino acids. CDR3 residues: CASSQVGGGNQETQYF. The CDR3 DNA sequence: TGCGCCAGCAGCCAAGTGGGAGGGGGGAACCAAGAGACCCAGTACTTC.

The chain recombines TRBV27 with TRBJ2-2; 8 positions match TRBD2. Germline V gives CDR1 MNHEY, CDR2 SMNVEV (reference sequence). V lost 3 bases, J lost 6 bases, and 6 bases stayed unmatched. CDR3 size: 15 residues. In DNA, the CDR3 is TGTGCCAGCAGTTTTGGGACTAGTACGGCCGGGGAGCTGTTTTTT. Translation gives CASSFGTSTAGELFF.

The chain combines TRBV28 with TRBJ1-6, with TRBD1 matching over 12 bases. The V gene end was trimmed by 2 bases and the J gene end by 10 bases; junction bases not matched to a gene: 9. The germline gives CDR1 MDHEN, CDR2 SYDVKM. The CDR3 has 17 residues. CDR3 sequence: CASSLPRDRGLSSPLHF. DNA of the CDR3: TGTGCCAGCAGTTTACCGCGGGACAGGGGGCTCTCCTCACCCCTCCACTTT.

The chain has TRBV5-4 and TRBJ2-3; the D is unclear. This CDR3 region has 13 residues. Germline V CDR1 and CDR2: SGHNT, YYREEE (reference sequence). Trimming removed 5 bases from V and 2 bases from J, with 9 bases in between. The CDR3 loop reads CASSLTNTDTQYF. In DNA, the CDR3 is TGTGCCAGCAGTTTAACAAACACAGATACGCAGTATTTT.

The chain carries TRBV10-2 and TRBJ1-1; D perhaps matches TRBD1 (6 bases). Germline assignment: CDR1 WSHSY and CDR2 SAAADI. CDR3 length equals 13 residues. V was pared by 4 bases and J by 4 bases, with 10 bases between. CDR3 amino acids: CASSARGVTEAFF. DNA for the CDR3: TGCGCCAGCAGTGCCAGGGGCGTCACTGAAGCTTTCTTT.

V usage is TRBV7-3 and J usage is TRBJ1-2; 10 bases are a match to TRBD1. Germline CDR1 reads SGHTA; CDR2 reads FQGTGA. Germline trimming cut 4 bases from V and 7 bases from J; bases unmatched to any gene: 3. This CDR3 has 13 amino acids. This CDR3 reads CASSSGQGVGYTF. CDR3 DNA: TGTGCCAGCAGCTCAGGACAGGGGGTTGGCTACACCTTC. The whole variable domain, filled in from reference TRBV7-3 and TRBJ1-2, reads GAGVSQTPSNKVTEKGKYVELRCDPISGHTALYWYRQSLGQGPEFLIYFQGTGAADDSGLPNDRFFAVRPEGSVSTLKIQRTERGDSAVYLCASSSGQGVGYTFGSGTRLTVV.

The sample holds one count of this clone. This chain joins TRBV6-4 and TRBJ2-3; D uncertain. Germline loops: CDR1 MRHNA, CDR2 SNTAGT. V was clipped by 6 bases and J by 1 base, with 8 bases between them. The CDR3 sequence is 13 residues long. CDR3 region: CASSPERTDTQYF. In DNA, the CDR3 is TGTGCCAGCAGCCCGGAGCGCACAGATACGCAGTATTTT.

This chain joins TRBV4-2 and TRBJ2-1, with TRBD2 matching 8 bases. The CDR3 extends over 15 amino acids. Trimming cost V 3 bases and J 8 bases; bases outside gene matches: 9. Germline CDR1 reads LGHNA; CDR2 reads YNFKEQ. The CDR3 spells CASSHPGTSSDEQFF. Here the CDR3 DNA reads TGTGCCAGCAGCCACCCCGGGACTAGTTCAGATGAGCAGTTCTTC.

The J gene is TRBJ1-2, the V gene TRBV30; perhaps TRBD1 as D (6 bases). This CDR3 is 14 amino acids long. Trimming took 3 bases from V and 5 from J, leaving 16 bases between them. CDR1 and CDR2 (germline): GTSNPN, SVGIG (reference sequence). This CDR3 is CAWSAGTSKYGYTF. The CDR3 DNA is TGTGCCTGGAGCGCCGGGACATCAAAGTATGGCTACACCTTC.

This chain uses TRBV24-1 with TRBJ1-2; TRBD1 matches 10 bases. Germline CDR1 and CDR2: KGHDR and SFDVKD. V lost 5 bases to trimming and J lost 4 bases; unmatched junction nucleotides: 6. There are 15 residues in the CDR3. This chain's CDR3 is CATSGRDRGLYGYTF. CDR3 in DNA: TGTGCCACCAGTGGTCGGGACAGGGGACTCTATGGCTACACCTTC.

The rearrangement links TRBV19 to TRBJ2-1; 12 bases are a match to TRBD2. The CDR3 extends over 19 amino acids. Germline lookup yields CDR1 LNHDA and CDR2 SQIVND (reference sequence). The trim removed 4 bases at V and 0 bases at J, leaving 10 bases unmatched. The CDR3 here is CASSTGLAGVAYSYNEQFF. CDR3 bases: TGTGCCAGTAGTACGGGACTAGCGGGCGTTGCTTACTCCTACAATGAGCAGTTCTTC. Complete variable domain (other parts from reference TRBV19 and TRBJ2-1): DGGITQSPKYLFRKEGQNVTLSCEQNLNHDAMYWYRQDPGQGLRLIYYSQIVNDFQKGDIAEGYSVSREKKESFPLTVTSAQKNPTAFYLCASSTGLAGVAYSYNEQFFGPGTRLTVL.

The chain joins TRBV4-1 to TRBJ2-3; D is ambiguous. Germline assignment: CDR1 MGHRA and CDR2 YSYEKL. V shed 1 base and J shed 3 bases, with 5 bases lying between them. This CDR3 region has 13 residues. This chain's CDR3 is CASSQGRTDTQYF. DNA for the CDR3: TGCGCCAGCAGCCAAGGTCGTACAGATACGCAGTATTTT.

This chain joins TRBV7-9 and TRBJ1-5; weak D call: TRBD1 (5 bases). Germline V lookup: CDR1 SEHNR, CDR2 FQNEAQ (reference sequence). V lost 5 bases and J 7 bases, leaving 18 bases between the germline ends. This CDR3 has 15 residues. The CDR3, as DNA: TGTGCCAGCAGCCCACGGGGGGGGGAGGACCAGCCCCAGCATTTT. Translated, it gives CASSPRGGEDQPQHF.

CDR3 sequence: CSVKGGSGKNIQYF. The CDR3 nucleotides read TGCAGCGTTAAGGGAGGGTCTGGGAAAAACATTCAGTACTTC. The chain has TRBV29-1 and TRBJ2-4; 7 nucleotides agree with TRBD2. CDR1 is SQVTM and CDR2 is ANQGSEA in the germline V gene. The trim removed 5 bases at V and 4 bases at J, leaving 8 bases unmatched. The CDR3 covers 14 residues.

The V gene is TRBV6-5, the J gene TRBJ2-2; no firm D call. This CDR3 has 12 amino acids. Germline lookup yields CDR1 MNHEY and CDR2 SVGAGI. Trimming took 10 bases from V and 1 from J, leaving 7 bases between them. The CDR3 coding sequence is TGTGCCACCGCAGGGAACACCGGGGAGCTGTTTTTT. This codes for CATAGNTGELFF.

V gene TRBV5-1 combines with J gene TRBJ1-1; possibly TRBD1 for D (6 bases). Deletions cut 0 bases from V and 4 bases from J, with 19 bases between. This CDR3 contains 17 residues. Germline lookup yields CDR1 SGHRS and CDR2 YFSETQ. The CDR3 reads CASSLVLDRLTSTEAFF. The CDR3 bases are TGCGCCAGCAGCTTGGTTTTGGACAGACTAACATCCACTGAAGCTTTCTTT.

The chain carries TRBV7-3 and TRBJ1-1; perhaps TRBD1 as D (5 bases). Germline-derived CDR1 and CDR2 are SGHTA and FQGTGA. Trimming removed 5 bases at V and 7 bases at J, with 11 bases between. The CDR3 length is 12 residues. The CDR3 sequence: CASSPGGSEAFF. CDR3 nucleotides: TGTGCCAGCAGCCCGGGGGGAAGTGAAGCTTTCTTT. The full variable domain, rest sourced from reference TRBV7-3 and TRBJ1-1, is GAGVSQTPSNKVTEKGKYVELRCDPISGHTALYWYRQSLGQGPEFLIYFQGTGAADDSGLPNDRFFAVRPEGSVSTLKIQRTERGDSAVYLCASSPGGSEAFFGQGTRLTVV.

The chain joins TRBV7-2 to TRBJ1-4, with 7 bases matching TRBD1. CDR1 and CDR2 from the germline V gene are SGHTA and FQGNSA. V gave up 6 bases and J gave up 5 bases; unmatched junction bases: 3. This CDR3 has 13 residues. The CDR3 DNA follows: TGTGCCAGCAGGCCGGGACAGAATGAAAAACTGTTTTTT. This sequence encodes CASRPGQNEKLFF.

The J gene is TRBJ1-2, the V gene TRBV7-9; D is unresolved. V lost 0 bases and J 14 bases, leaving 13 bases between the germline ends. Germline loops: CDR1 SEHNR, CDR2 FQNEAQ (reference sequence). The CDR3 is 12 residues long. The CDR3 DNA reads as TGTGCCAGCAGCTTAGCGAGTGATACTCCGACCTTC. Translated, it gives CASSLASDTPTF.

This chain links TRBV15 with TRBJ2-5, with 9 bases matching TRBD1. CDR1 and CDR2 from the germline V gene are LNHNV and YYDKDF (reference sequence). This CDR3 comprises 15 residues. The V segment lost 6 bases and the J segment 5 bases; nucleotides outside the gene matches: 10. The chain's CDR3 is CATSRQGGTGETQYF. CDR3 nucleotide sequence: TGTGCCACCAGTCGACAGGGGGGCACGGGTGAGACCCAGTACTTC.

The chain uses TRBV10-3 and TRBJ2-5, with TRBD2 matching 8 bases. Germline trimming cut 9 bases from V and 5 bases from J; bases unmatched to any gene: 5. The CDR3 loop spans 12 amino acids. The germline CDR1 and CDR2 sequences are ENHRY and SYGVKD. DNA of the CDR3: TGTGCCATGGGTCCGGGGGGGGAGACCCAGTACTTC. Translating it yields CAMGPGGETQYF.

This chain links TRBV20-1 with TRBJ1-5; D remains unclear. CDR3 size: 12 residues. Trimming pared 3 bases from V and 7 bases from J, leaving 10 bases between. In germline, CDR1 is DFQATT, CDR2 SNEGSKA (reference sequence). The CDR3 here is CSASPGNQPQHF. The CDR3 coding sequence is TGCAGTGCTAGTCCGGGGAACCAGCCCCAGCATTTT.

The chain is built from TRBV7-9 and TRBJ2-5, with 14 bases aligning to TRBD2. The CDR3 length is 17 residues. CDR1 and CDR2 (germline): SEHNR, FQNEAQ (reference sequence). V was clipped by 5 bases and J by 3 bases; unmatched bases: 8. The chain's CDR3 is CASSLGTSGSYEETQYF. CDR3 nucleotide sequence: TGTGCCAGCAGCCTCGGGACTAGCGGGAGCTACGAAGAGACCCAGTACTTC.

The gene calls are TRBV19 and TRBJ2-5; 11 bases are a match to TRBD1. V trimming: 3 bases; J trimming: 4 bases; junction bases outside the gene matches: 4. The CDR3 consists of 15 residues. Germline V gene lookup returns CDR1 LNHDA and CDR2 SQIVND (reference sequence). The CDR3 here is CASSIKGTGGETQYF. CDR3 nucleotides: TGTGCCAGTAGTATTAAGGGGACAGGGGGAGAGACCCAGTACTTC.

At least ten counts were recorded for this clone. V is TRBV4-2 and J is TRBJ2-3, with 7 bases matching TRBD2. The CDR3 totals 15 residues. Germline V lookup: CDR1 LGHNA, CDR2 YNFKEQ. V shed 3 bases and J 4 bases; nucleotides not matched to a gene: 7. The CDR3 nucleotides are TGTGCCAGCAGCCATTCATGGGAGGGCCCAGATACGCAGTATTTT. Amino acid sequence: CASSHSWEGPDTQYF.